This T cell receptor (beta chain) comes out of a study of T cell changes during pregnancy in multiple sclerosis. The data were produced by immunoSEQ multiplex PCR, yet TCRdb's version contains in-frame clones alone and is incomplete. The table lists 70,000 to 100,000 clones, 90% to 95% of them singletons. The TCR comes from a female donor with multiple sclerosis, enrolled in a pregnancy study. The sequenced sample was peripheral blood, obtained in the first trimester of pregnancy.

This CDR3 is CARKGGPRSGNTIYF. The DNA for the CDR3 is TGTGCCAGGAAAGGAGGGCCTCGCTCTGGAAACACCATATATTTT. This chain links TRBV2 with TRBJ1-3; D not resolved. The CDR3 spans 15 residues. The V gene lost 9 bases and the J gene lost 0 bases, with 15 bases spanning the gap. The germline V gene encodes CDR1 SNHLY and CDR2 FYNNEI.